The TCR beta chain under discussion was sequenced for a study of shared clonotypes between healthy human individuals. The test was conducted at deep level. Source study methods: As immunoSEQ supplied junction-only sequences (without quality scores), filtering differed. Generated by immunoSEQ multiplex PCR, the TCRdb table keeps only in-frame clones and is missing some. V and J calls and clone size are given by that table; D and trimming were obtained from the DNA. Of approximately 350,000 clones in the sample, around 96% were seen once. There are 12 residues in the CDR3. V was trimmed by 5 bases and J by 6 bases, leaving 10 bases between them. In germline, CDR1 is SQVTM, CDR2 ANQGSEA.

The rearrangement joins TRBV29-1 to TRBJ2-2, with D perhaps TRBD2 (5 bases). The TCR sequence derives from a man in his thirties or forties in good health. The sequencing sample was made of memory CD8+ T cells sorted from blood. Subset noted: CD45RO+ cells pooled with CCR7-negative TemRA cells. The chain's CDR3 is CSVRTPPGELFF. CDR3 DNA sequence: TGCAGCGTTAGGACTCCCCCCGGGGAGCTGTTTTTT.